This TCR beta chain came from a study of shared clonotypes between healthy human individuals. Study overall: CD4 naive cells filled three plates per donor, CD4 memory three, CD8 naive two and CD8 memory one. General observations from the study: Generation probabilities were higher for clonotypes shared across all four sorted-subset donors than for unshared ones.

The CDR3 runs to 15 residues. Deletions cut 6 bases from V and 3 bases from J, with 17 bases between. Germline-derived CDR1 and CDR2 are MDHEN and SYDVKM. The table came from immunoSEQ multiplex PCR; TCRdb's copy has only in-frame clones and leaves some out. Among fewer than 350,000 clones listed, around 86% were seen once. All donors were Caucasian adults living in Nashville, Tennessee. This clone has just one count. Antigen specificity is unknown. The V gene is TRBV28, the J gene TRBJ1-2, with D perhaps matching TRBD1 (6 bases). The source is a man younger than 30 in good health. The material sequenced was memory CD8+ T cells sorted from blood. The subset here: CD45RO+ cells pooled with CCR7-negative TemRA cells. The CDR3 DNA is TGTGCCAGCAGATCGGGACAATGGGGGTACTATGGCTACACCTTC. Amino acids: CASRSGQWGYYGYTF.